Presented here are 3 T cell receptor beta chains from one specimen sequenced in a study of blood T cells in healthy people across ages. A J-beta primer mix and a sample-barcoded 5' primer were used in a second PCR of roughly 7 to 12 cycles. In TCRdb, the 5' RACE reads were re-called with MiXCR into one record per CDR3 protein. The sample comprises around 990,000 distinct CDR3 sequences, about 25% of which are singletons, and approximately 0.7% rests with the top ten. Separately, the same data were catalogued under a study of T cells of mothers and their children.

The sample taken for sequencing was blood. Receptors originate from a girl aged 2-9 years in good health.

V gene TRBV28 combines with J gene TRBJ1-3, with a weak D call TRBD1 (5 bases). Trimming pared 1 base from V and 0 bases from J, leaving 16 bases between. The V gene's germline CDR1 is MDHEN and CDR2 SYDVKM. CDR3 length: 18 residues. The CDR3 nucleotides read TGTGCCAGCAGTTTATTAGGTCGGATGGGGGTCTCTGGAAACACCATATATTTT. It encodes CASSLLGRMGVSGNTIYF.

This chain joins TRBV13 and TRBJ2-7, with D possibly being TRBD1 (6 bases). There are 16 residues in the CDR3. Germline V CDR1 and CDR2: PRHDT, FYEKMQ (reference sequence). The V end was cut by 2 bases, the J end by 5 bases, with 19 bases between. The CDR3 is CASSLNLGAARDEQYF. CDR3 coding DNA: TGTGCCAGCAGCTTAAATTTGGGGGCTGCAAGGGACGAGCAGTACTTC.

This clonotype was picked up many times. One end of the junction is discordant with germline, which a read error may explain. This chain's CDR3 is CASSPGLASYNEQFF. Here the CDR3 DNA reads TGCGCCAGCAGCCCGGGACTAGCTTCCTACAATGAGCAGTTCTTC. The chain recombines TRBV6-5 with TRBJ2-1; 9 nucleotides align to TRBD2. The CDR3 loop spans 15 amino acids. Germline V gene lookup returns CDR1 MNHEY and CDR2 SVGAGI.